This T cell receptor beta chain was captured by sequencing in a study of early T cells in non-severe SARS-CoV-2 infection. Study at large: Sequencing input comprised bulk RNA from unsorted whole blood; chain pairing was not available. The study's findings and limits: The matching step, a VDJdb search, favored anti-spike CD8 responses and missed private and CD4 specificities.

As part of library construction, unique molecular identifiers were attached to individual cDNA molecules. From the 5' RACE reads, TCRdb called clonotypes with MiXCR, one entry per CDR3 protein. The sample lists approximately 63,000 distinct CDR3 sequences; around 6.5% were seen once. At least ten counts were recorded for this clonotype. The antigen is undetermined. The CDR3 has 18 amino acids. From germline, CDR1 is LGHNA and CDR2 YNFKEQ. The junction had 4 bases not matched to a gene; V was cut back by 0 bases and J by 0 bases. The sequence was obtained from an adult who was a healthcare worker with PCR-confirmed SARS-CoV-2 infection or an uninfected control (not recorded which). The gene calls are TRBV4-2 and TRBJ2-3; 12 bases align to TRBD2. Sample: whole blood, taken at baseline. CDR3 nucleotides: TGTGCCAGCAGCCAAGATCCCGGACTAGCGGGAAGCACAGATACGCAGTATTTT. This gives the protein CASSQDPGLAGSTDTQYF.